The 15 T cell receptor beta chains listed next were all sequenced from one sample in a study of blood T cell repertoires in COVID-19 (dated by TCRdb to 2019 to 2021). Libraries were made using the immunoSEQ multiplex PCR assay. TCRdb's version of the immuneACCESS table is confined to in-frame rearrangements and falls short of the full clone set. An unresolved V gene accounts for under half of the shortfall where checked; the remainder is of unknown origin. The sample table shows fewer than 300,000 clones, and 80% to 90% are seen once. The ten largest clones capture approximately 4.2% of the sample. Sequencing was done on a sample of PBMCs or T cells enriched from blood (not recorded which). The receptors shown here come from a woman in her 30s who had recovered from COVID-19.

The chain uses TRBV4-1 and TRBJ2-1; 12 bases map to TRBD2. CDR1 and CDR2 (germline): MGHRA, YSYEKL. The CDR3 has 16 residues. After removal of 2 bases from V and 3 bases from J, the junction contained 2 bases not matched to a gene. CDR3 protein: CASSQLGLAGYNEQFF. The CDR3 nucleotides are TGCGCCAGCAGCCAATTGGGACTAGCGGGCTACAATGAGCAGTTCTTC.

This chain joins TRBV5-1 and TRBJ1-2; 9 bases align to TRBD1. Germline V gives CDR1 SGHRS, CDR2 YFSETQ. Trimming cost V 5 bases and J 8 bases; bases outside gene matches: 13. The CDR3 is 15 amino acids. The CDR3 sequence: CASREGTGSLRGYTF. The CDR3 nucleotides are TGCGCCAGCAGGGAGGGGACAGGGTCCTTACGGGGCTACACCTTC.

The chain uses TRBV7-8 and TRBJ2-1; 13 bases map to TRBD2. The CDR3 contains 16 residues. Germline values: CDR1 SGHVS, CDR2 FQNEAQ. Germline trimming cut 4 bases from V and 3 bases from J; bases unmatched to any gene: 3. This CDR3 is CASSYTSGGVYNEQFF. DNA for the CDR3: TGTGCCAGCAGCTATACTAGCGGGGGGGTCTACAATGAGCAGTTCTTC.

This clone appeared a single time. V is TRBV28 and J is TRBJ1-1; a possible D gene is TRBD1 (6 bases). V was clipped by 10 bases and J by 3 bases, with 12 bases between them. Germline lookup yields CDR1 MDHEN and CDR2 SYDVKM. CDR3 length equals 12 residues. CDR3 in amino acids: CAITDSDTEAFF. The CDR3 DNA reads as TGTGCCATAACGGACAGCGACACTGAAGCTTTCTTT.

J is TRBJ1-5 and V is TRBV18; D perhaps matches TRBD1 (5 bases). CDR1 is KGHSH and CDR2 is LQKENI in the germline V gene. This CDR3 region has 14 residues. The germline V and J ends were trimmed by 2 bases and 10 bases, with 15 bases remaining between them. The CDR3 DNA is TGTGCCAGCTCACCAGCGGGGCCCGGCGAACCCCAGCATTTT. This codes for CASSPAGPGEPQHF. The variable domain in full, with the rest retrieved from reference TRBV18 and TRBJ1-5, is NAGVMQNPRHLVRRRGQEARLRCSPMKGHSHVYWYRQLPEEGLKFMVYLQKENIIDESGMPKERFSAEFPKEGPSILRIQQVVRGDSAAYFCASSPAGPGEPQHFGDGTRLSIL.

The chain uses TRBV7-9 and TRBJ1-1; 9 positions agree with TRBD1. The CDR3 contains 15 residues. Germline V gene lookup returns CDR1 SEHNR and CDR2 FQNEAQ (reference sequence). With 5 bases clipped from V and 5 bases from J, the junction kept 9 bases outside the gene matches. CDR3 loop: CASSPQDRGWTEAFF. CDR3 nucleotide sequence: TGTGCCAGCAGCCCTCAGGACAGGGGATGGACTGAAGCTTTCTTT. Supplemented by reference TRBV7-9 and TRBJ1-1, the full variable domain reads DTGVSQNPRHKITKRGQNVTFRCDPISEHNRLYWYRQTLGQGPEFLTYFQNEAQLEKSRLLSDRFSAERPKGSFSTLEIQRTEQGDSAMYLCASSPQDRGWTEAFFGQGTRLTVV.

J is TRBJ1-1 and V is TRBV5-1; 9 nucleotides agree with TRBD1. Unmatched junction bases numbered 11, after V lost 1 base and J lost 4 bases. Germline CDR1 reads SGHRS; CDR2 reads YFSETQ. CDR3 length equals 17 residues. CDR3 protein: CASSLFDRGTGSTEAFF. The CDR3 DNA is TGCGCCAGCAGCTTGTTTGACAGGGGGACCGGTAGCACTGAAGCTTTCTTT.

In regard to this clone: Other DNA variants within this sample encode the same CDR3. The chain links TRBV6-5 to TRBJ1-1; D is perhaps TRBD1 (5 bases). Germline CDR1 and CDR2: MNHEY and SVGAGI. V dropped 2 bases and J dropped 7 bases, with 8 bases sitting between them. The CDR3 extends over 12 amino acids. For the CDR3, the DNA is TGTGCCAGCAGTTACAGGGGCGGTGAAGCTTTCTTT. This translates into CASSYRGGEAFF.

The chain joins TRBV2 to TRBJ1-2; TRBD1 is a possible D gene (6 bases). The ends were cut back, 2 bases at V and 0 bases at J, with 10 bases in the middle. This CDR3 has 15 residues. Germline values: CDR1 SNHLY, CDR2 FYNNEI. The CDR3: CASSETGYPNYGYTF. The CDR3 coding sequence is TGTGCCAGCAGTGAAACAGGGTATCCTAACTATGGCTACACCTTC.

This clone was observed a single time. J is TRBJ2-3 and V is TRBV5-1, with 12 bases that match TRBD2. This CDR3 spans 16 amino acids. Germline V gene data show CDR1 as SGHRS and CDR2 as YFSETQ. The trim removed 1 base at V and 3 bases at J, leaving 3 bases unmatched. CDR3 residues: CASSLTSGGLTDTQYF. The CDR3 coding sequence is TGCGCCAGCAGCTTGACTAGCGGGGGGCTGACAGATACGCAGTATTTT.

The V and J genes are TRBV19 and TRBJ1-1; D may be TRBD1 (6 bases). This CDR3 region has 15 residues. V lost 3 bases and J lost 1, with 12 bases in between. The germline V gene encodes CDR1 LNHDA and CDR2 SQIVND (reference sequence). This CDR3 is CASSITGSTNTEAFF. CDR3 nucleotide sequence: TGTGCCAGTAGTATCACAGGGTCAACGAACACTGAAGCTTTCTTT.

This clone was detected only a few times. The chain carries TRBV27 and TRBJ2-3; 8 nucleotides match TRBD2. The CDR3 runs to 19 residues. Germline V gene lookup returns CDR1 MNHEY and CDR2 SMNVEV (reference sequence). The V and J ends lost 8 bases and 0 bases, in that order; junction bases with no gene match: 19. The CDR3 sequence is CASRGVLSGGWASTDTQYF. The CDR3 region has the DNA TGTGCCAGCCGGGGAGTTTTGAGCGGGGGTTGGGCTAGCACAGATACGCAGTATTTT.

The rearrangement uses TRBV5-1 and TRBJ2-5; D is possibly TRBD2 (6 bases). The CDR3 consists of 13 residues. The germline CDR1 and CDR2 sequences are SGHRS and YFSETQ. V shed 4 bases and J shed 5 bases, with 12 bases lying between them. The CDR3 DNA is TGCGCCAGCAGCACCTCTAGCGCTGAGACCCAGTACTTC. This gives the protein CASSTSSAETQYF.

The chain recombines TRBV5-4 with TRBJ1-2; D perhaps matches TRBD1 (6 bases). CDR1 SGHNT and CDR2 YYREEE come from the germline V gene (reference sequence). Deletions cut 0 bases from V and 4 bases from J, with 10 bases between. This CDR3 is built from 14 residues. CDR3 nucleotide sequence: TGTGCCAGCAGCTTGGACAGGGATGGCTATGGCTACACCTTC. This translates into CASSLDRDGYGYTF.

This chain links TRBV29-1 with TRBJ1-1, with D unclear. Trimming left V 3 bases short and J 3 bases short, with 8 bases between. The V gene's germline CDR1 is SQVTM and CDR2 ANQGSEA. There are 12 residues in the CDR3. CDR3 loop: CSVEGGHTEAFF. The CDR3 nucleotides are TGCAGCGTTGAGGGCGGGCACACTGAAGCTTTCTTT.